The clone carrying this T cell receptor beta chain was observed many times. The sample belongs to a study of T cells in Graves' hyperthyroidism and ophthalmopathy. V was pared by 0 bases and J by 7 bases, with 13 bases between. This CDR3 has 15 amino acids. Germline V CDR1 and CDR2: SGHRS, YFSETQ. Authors of the study amplified TCR beta CDR3 regions from RNA transcripts. During a first-round RT-PCR of the TCR CDR3, the HTBI primer set was used. Using its own MiXCR run on the multiplex PCR reads, TCRdb lists one record per CDR3 protein. The sample records about 400,000 distinct CDR3 sequences, roughly an eighth being singletons.

Input material: blood. This sequence was found in a woman between 18 and 29 years old with Graves' hyperthyroidism. This chain connects TRBV5-1 to TRBJ2-2, with D possibly matching TRBD1 (5 bases). The DNA for the CDR3 is TGCGCCAGCAGCTTGGTTGGTGCCGACAGCGGGGAGCTGTTTTTT. Amino acids: CASSLVGADSGELFF.